Below are 27 T cell receptor beta chains sequenced from a single sample in a study of blood T cell repertoires in COVID-19. The assay was immunoSEQ multiplex PCR, and TCRdb's table has in-frame clones only and misses some. The table lists about 97,000 clones, around 87% of them singletons. Sequencing input: peripheral blood. The receptor source for this set is a woman between 50 and 59 years old with COVID-19, enrolled during active disease.

V gene TRBV28 combines with J gene TRBJ1-1; the D is unclear. CDR1 MDHEN and CDR2 SYDVKM come from the germline V gene. CDR3 length: 13 amino acids. The germline V and J ends were trimmed by 6 bases and 5 bases, with 13 bases remaining between them. CDR3 bases: TGTGCCAGCAGCCGCGGAGCGAGGACTGAAGCTTTCTTT. It translates to CASSRGARTEAFF.

CDR3 protein: CASSLAGIGGAEQFF. The CDR3 DNA follows: TGTGCCAGCAGCTTAGCAGGTATCGGCGGGGCCGAGCAGTTCTTC. The rearrangement links TRBV7-2 to TRBJ2-1; a possible D gene is TRBD2 (6 bases). V shed 0 bases and J shed 10 bases, with 16 bases lying between them. The CDR3 is made up of 15 amino acids. Per the germline V gene, CDR1 is SGHTA and CDR2 is FQGNSA.

V is TRBV28 and J is TRBJ2-7; 9 positions match TRBD1. CDR3 size: 14 residues. V trimming: 6 bases; J trimming: 3 bases; junction bases outside the gene matches: 6. Per the germline V gene, CDR1 is MDHEN and CDR2 is SYDVKM. This CDR3 reads CASSVGQGNYEQYF. Here the CDR3 DNA reads TGTGCCAGCAGCGTGGGACAGGGAAACTACGAGCAGTACTTC. The entire variable domain, with the rest obtained from reference TRBV28 and TRBJ2-7, is as follows: DVKVTQSSRYLVKRTGEKVFLECVQDMDHENMFWYRQDPGLGLRLIYFSYDVKMKEKGDIPEGYSVSREKKERFSLILESASTNQTSMYLCASSVGQGNYEQYFGPGTRLTVT.

The chain is built from TRBV6-5 and TRBJ1-5; a possible D gene is TRBD1 (6 bases). The ends were cut back, 6 bases at V and 3 bases at J, with 15 bases in the middle. The germline V gene encodes CDR1 MNHEY and CDR2 SVGAGI. CDR3 length: 15 residues. The CDR3, as DNA: TGTGCCAGCAGCTACAACTACAGGGACAATCAGCCCCAGCATTTT. Its translation: CASSYNYRDNQPQHF.

The chain links TRBV18 to TRBJ2-1, with 9 bases that match TRBD1. The CDR3 is made up of 16 amino acids. V lost 3 bases, J lost 7 bases, and 10 bases stayed unmatched. Germline V lookup: CDR1 KGHSH, CDR2 LQKENI. As DNA, the CDR3 is TGTGCCAGCTCACCTAACCCGGGACAGGGACTGAATGAGCAGTTCTTC. It codes for CASSPNPGQGLNEQFF.

This clone was observed once. The genes are TRBV28 and TRBJ1-3, with D perhaps TRBD1 (6 bases). Germline lookup yields CDR1 MDHEN and CDR2 SYDVKM. The CDR3 spans 17 residues. V was shortened by 2 bases and J by 0 bases, with 14 bases between the two germline ends. In DNA, the CDR3 is TGTGCCAGCAGTTTAGATCTCAGGGGAAACTCTGGAAACACCATATATTTT. This sequence encodes CASSLDLRGNSGNTIYF.

This sequence joins TRBV30 and TRBJ1-6; perhaps TRBD1 as D (6 bases). V lost 4 bases, J lost 13 bases, and 17 bases lay in between. This CDR3 region has 13 residues. Germline CDR1 reads GTSNPN; CDR2 reads SVGIG (reference sequence). This chain's CDR3 is CAWNPGTPYPLHF. The CDR3 DNA sequence: TGTGCCTGGAACCCCGGGACACCTTACCCCCTCCACTTT.

The chain has TRBV11-2 and TRBJ2-3; the D gene is possibly TRBD2 (6 bases). V was clipped by 5 bases and J by 0 bases, with 9 bases between them. This CDR3 spans 14 amino acids. Germline-derived CDR1 and CDR2 are SGHAT and FQNNGV. The CDR3 DNA is TGTGCCAGCAGCCCGGGACTGAGCACAGATACGCAGTATTTT. It specifies CASSPGLSTDTQYF.

The chain joins TRBV5-1 to TRBJ1-1; 9 bases fit TRBD1. The CDR3 runs 16 residues. From germline, CDR1 is SGHRS and CDR2 YFSETQ. Germline trimming cut 5 bases from V and 1 base from J; bases unmatched to any gene: 9. In DNA form, the CDR3 reads TGCGCCAGCAGTTCGGGCCCGACAGGGGGGAACACTGAAGCTTTCTTT. Amino acids: CASSSGPTGGNTEAFF.

The chain recombines TRBV10-3 with TRBJ2-5, with D possibly being TRBD2 (5 bases). The CDR3 contains 13 residues. Germline lookup yields CDR1 ENHRY and CDR2 SYGVKD. V was shortened by 6 bases and J by 1 base, with 9 bases between the two germline ends. CDR3 protein: CAIRDLVQETQYF. DNA of the CDR3: TGTGCCATCAGGGACTTGGTCCAAGAGACCCAGTACTTC.

About this clone: The same CDR3 also results from other DNA sequences found in this sample. The CDR3 DNA is TGTGCCAGCAGCTTAGGGGGGCTAGCGGGGGTTGAGACCCAGTACTTC. It encodes CASSLGGLAGVETQYF. The chain couples TRBV7-2 to TRBJ2-5, with 10 bases fitting TRBD2. With 1 base clipped from V and 5 bases from J, the junction kept 7 bases outside the gene matches. Germline V gene lookup returns CDR1 SGHTA and CDR2 FQGNSA. The CDR3 has 16 amino acids.

There are a few counts of this clone. The CDR3 DNA sequence: TGCGCCAGCAGCCCGGGACAGGTTAATCAGCCCCAGCATTTT. It translates to CASSPGQVNQPQHF. V gene TRBV4-1 combines with J gene TRBJ1-5, with 8 bases that match TRBD1. Germline CDR1 and CDR2: MGHRA and YSYEKL. V shed 4 bases, J shed 4 bases, and the junction held 3 bases outside the gene matches. The length of the CDR3 is 14 residues.

The genes are TRBV6-5 and TRBJ1-3, with a weak D call TRBD1 (5 bases). The V and J ends lost 5 bases and 10 bases respectively, with 15 bases between them. The CDR3 sequence is 13 residues long. Germline V gene lookup returns CDR1 MNHEY and CDR2 SVGAGI. The CDR3 is CASSNRGVSTIYF. The CDR3 nucleotides read TGTGCCAGCAGTAACCGGGGGGTGTCTACCATATATTTT.

The CDR3 region is CASSQAPRGAGELFF. CDR3 nucleotide sequence: TGTGCCAGCAGCCAAGCCCCCCGCGGGGCCGGGGAGCTGTTTTTT. The V and J genes are TRBV3-1 (or the pseudogene TRBV3-2) and TRBJ2-2; a weak D match, TRBD2 (6 bases). Trimming cost V 1 base and J 6 bases, with 12 bases left between them. This CDR3 is built from 15 residues. In germline, CDR1 is LGHDT, CDR2 YNNKEL (reference sequence).

V and J are TRBV11-2 and TRBJ2-3; 10 bases are a match to TRBD2. This CDR3 has 18 amino acids. Germline V lookup: CDR1 SGHAT, CDR2 FQNNGV. The V segment lost 1 base and the J segment 3 bases; nucleotides outside the gene matches: 10. The CDR3 is CASSLAPIAGGVTDTQYF. In nucleotides, the CDR3 is TGTGCCAGCAGCTTAGCCCCGATAGCGGGGGGTGTAACAGATACGCAGTATTTT. The whole variable domain, filled in from reference TRBV11-2 and TRBJ2-3, reads EAGVAQSPRYKIIEKRQSVAFWCNPISGHATLYWYQQILGQGPKLLIQFQNNGVVDDSQLPKDRFSAERLKGVDSTLKIQPAKLEDSAVYLCASSLAPIAGGVTDTQYFGPGTRLTVL.

The V call is TRBV14, the J call TRBJ2-3; tentative D call: TRBD2 (5 bases). Germline values: CDR1 SGHDN, CDR2 FVKESK. This CDR3 comprises 15 residues. The ends were cut back, 1 base at V and 3 bases at J, with 11 bases in the middle. The CDR3 protein is CASSQGMTGTDTQYF. CDR3 in DNA: TGTGCCAGCAGCCAAGGGATGACGGGGACAGATACGCAGTATTTT.

The chain employs TRBV5-4 and TRBJ2-5; no clear D. CDR1 SGHNT and CDR2 YYREEE come from the germline V gene (reference sequence). Deletions cut 1 base from V and 5 bases from J, with 9 bases between. The CDR3 is made up of 13 amino acids. The CDR3: CASSLKATETQYF. Written as DNA, the CDR3 is TGTGCCAGCAGCTTGAAAGCTACGGAGACCCAGTACTTC.

J is TRBJ2-1 and V is TRBV2; 9 bases align to TRBD1. After removal of 7 bases from V and 5 bases from J, the junction contained 12 bases not matched to a gene. The CDR3 runs 16 residues. The V gene's germline CDR1 is SNHLY and CDR2 FYNNEI. The CDR3: CASTQLWGQGHNEQFF. The CDR3 bases are TGTGCCAGCACCCAACTTTGGGGACAGGGCCACAATGAGCAGTTCTTC.

The chain joins TRBV6-5 to TRBJ1-1; 7 nucleotides agree with TRBD1. CDR1 MNHEY and CDR2 SVGAGI come from the germline V gene. The CDR3 length is 15 residues. Germline trimming cut 6 bases from V and 0 bases from J; bases unmatched to any gene: 7. CDR3 amino acids: CASSETGMVNTEAFF. CDR3 sequence (DNA): TGTGCCAGCAGCGAGACAGGGATGGTGAACACTGAAGCTTTCTTT.

V gene TRBV5-1 combines with J gene TRBJ2-3; the match to TRBD1 covers 11 bases. Losses at the gene ends were 3 bases for V and 3 bases for J; bases not matched to a gene: 6. This CDR3 spans 16 amino acids. Germline V lookup: CDR1 SGHRS, CDR2 YFSETQ. CDR3 bases: TGCGCCAGCAGCTCAAGGACAGGGGGCGTAACAGATACGCAGTATTTT. Translation: CASSSRTGGVTDTQYF.

This sequence joins TRBV5-4 and TRBJ1-4, with D possibly matching TRBD1 (5 bases). This CDR3 region has 16 residues. The V end was cut by 4 bases, the J end by 0 bases, with 13 bases between. CDR1 SGHNT and CDR2 YYREEE come from the germline V gene (reference sequence). As DNA, the CDR3 is TGTGCCAGCAGCGAATCACAGGTTGCAACTAATGAAAAACTGTTTTTT. Translating it yields CASSESQVATNEKLFF.

The chain links TRBV30 to TRBJ1-5; no clear D gene. The CDR3 covers 12 residues. V lost 0 bases, J lost 7 bases, and 7 bases lay in between. From germline, CDR1 is GTSNPN and CDR2 SVGIG (reference sequence). The DNA for the CDR3 is TGTGCCTGGAGTGTACTTCGACAGCCCCAGCATTTT. This encodes CAWSVLRQPQHF.

The J gene is TRBJ2-4, the V gene TRBV6-5, with a tentative D call TRBD1 (7 bases). V shed 6 bases and J shed 4 bases, with 13 bases lying between them. Germline values: CDR1 MNHEY, CDR2 SVGAGI. The CDR3 sequence is 14 residues long. CDR3 protein: CASSAGQKKNIQYF. CDR3 in DNA: TGTGCCAGCAGCGCGGGACAGAAAAAAAACATTCAGTACTTC.

The chain has TRBV29-1 and TRBJ2-1, with 9 bases fitting TRBD2. Trimming removed 2 bases from V and 8 bases from J; junction bases left unmatched: 13. The CDR3 contains 16 residues. CDR1 SQVTM and CDR2 ANQGSEA come from the germline V gene. In DNA form, the CDR3 reads TGCAGCGTTGAATCGCCTAGCGGGGTTGAGGCGTATGAGCAGTTCTTC. Amino acids: CSVESPSGVEAYEQFF.

This sequence joins TRBV6-5 and TRBJ2-7; 9 bases map to TRBD1. With 10 bases clipped from V and 2 bases from J, the junction kept 9 bases outside the gene matches. Germline CDR1 and CDR2: MNHEY and SVGAGI. This CDR3 contains 14 residues. In DNA form, the CDR3 reads TGTGCCACTAGTCCCGGGACAGGGCCCTACGAGCAGTACTTC. This encodes CATSPGTGPYEQYF.

V usage is TRBV19 and J usage is TRBJ1-5; D remains ambiguous. Trimming took off 5 bases at V and 7 bases at J, with 15 bases between the two ends. The CDR3 spans 14 residues. Germline-derived CDR1 and CDR2 are LNHDA and SQIVND (reference sequence). CDR3 loop: CASSDNEKSQPQHF. The CDR3 nucleotides are TGTGCCAGTAGTGATAATGAGAAGAGCCAGCCCCAGCATTTT.

V gene TRBV5-1 combines with J gene TRBJ1-1; D call uncertain. The CDR3 runs 15 residues. The germline CDR1 and CDR2 sequences are SGHRS and YFSETQ. The ends were cut back, 0 bases at V and 0 bases at J, with 9 bases in the middle. CDR3: CASSLGRAVNTEAFF. The CDR3 DNA reads as TGCGCCAGCAGCTTGGGTCGCGCGGTGAACACTGAAGCTTTCTTT.